Listed here is a single TCR beta chain. The sample holds one count of this clone. Its antigen remains unidentified. Base qualities were left out, and no much larger clone turns up one base away. The immunoSEQ Assay, a bias-controlled multiplex PCR, was used to amplify TCRbeta CDR3 regions from genomic DNA. For the original study's pipeline: The number of nucleated cells in each sample was estimated from the amplification of reference gene primers within the assay. To quantify the absolute abundance of each unique TCRbeta CDR3 rearrangement, sequence reads were collapsed and filtered. For each sample, productive Simpson clonality was calculated as the square root of Simpson's diversity index across productive rearrangements. In TCRdb, the immuneACCESS table is reduced to in-frame sequences with V and J assigned. These tables do not hold every clone; where another copy was compared, an unresolved V gene accounts for under half, and the others remain unexplained. V and J calls and clone size follow that table, whereas D and trimming were derived from the DNA. This sample lists around 26,000 clones; around 88% were detected once. The ten largest account for around 15% of the sample.

The data belong to a study of blood T cell repertoires in COVID-19 (dated by TCRdb to 2018 to 2021). In terms of the full investigation: The collaborator samples originated in the United States, Italy and Spain and spanned the acute and convalescent phases of COVID-19. The material from the prospective study consisted of cDNA or gDNA derived from T cells, B-cell-depleted T cells, or PBMCs. Deeply sampled blood TCRbeta repertoires from subjects exposed to, actively infected with, or recovered from COVID-19 were included in the dataset. The repertoires were released in a freely available public database intended as a resource for research on the immune response to SARS-CoV-2. Samples came from the ongoing ImmuneRACE study (first 160 participants) plus 1,254 subjects from 6 global collaborators. A de-identified subject ID, COVID-19 status, age in years and sex were almost always included in the sample metadata. HLA class I and class II types, where available, came from metadata supplied by the sample provider rather than from assay-based typing.

Whole blood was collected in K2EDTA tubes by collaborating institutions according to the institutions' own protocols. For TCRbeta analysis, collaborators shipped samples as frozen whole blood, isolated PBMCs, or DNA extracted from either of those sample types. Study-wide conclusions, independent of this receptor: The quantity of clinical and demographic metadata differed by source and by participant and was supplied without curation.

Material for sequencing was peripheral blood. This sequence was found in a human donor in a cohort sampled during active COVID-19.

This receptor carries the CDR3 CASSYTSSRRGTDTQYF. The sequence in DNA is TGTGCCAGCAGTTATACATCTTCACGCCGGGGCACAGATACGCAGTATTTT. This chain is built from TRBV6-8 and TRBJ2-3; no D gene can be assigned with confidence. The germline V gene yields MNHGY for CDR1 and SAAAGT for CDR2. V is shortened by 3 bases, J by 1 base, and the region joining them spans 17 bases. The CDR3 contains 17 residues, cysteine and phenylalanine counted. Only CDR3 DNA remains: 51 bases, in frame from the first base.